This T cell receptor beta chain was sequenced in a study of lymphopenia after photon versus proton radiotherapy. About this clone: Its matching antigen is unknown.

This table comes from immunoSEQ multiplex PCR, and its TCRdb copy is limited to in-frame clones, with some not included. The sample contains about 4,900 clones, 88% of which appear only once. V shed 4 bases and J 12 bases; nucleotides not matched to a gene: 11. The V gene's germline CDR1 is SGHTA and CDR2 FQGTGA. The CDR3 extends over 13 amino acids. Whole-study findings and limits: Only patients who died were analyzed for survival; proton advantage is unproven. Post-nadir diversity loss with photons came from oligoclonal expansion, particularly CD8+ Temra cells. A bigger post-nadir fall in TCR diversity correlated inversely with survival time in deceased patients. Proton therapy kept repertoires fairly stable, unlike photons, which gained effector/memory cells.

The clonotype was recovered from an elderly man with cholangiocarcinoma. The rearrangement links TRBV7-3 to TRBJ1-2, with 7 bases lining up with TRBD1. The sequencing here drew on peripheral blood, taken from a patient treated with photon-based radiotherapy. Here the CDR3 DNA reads TGTGCCAGCAGCTCACAGGGGAACCCTCCGGACACCTTC. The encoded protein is CASSSQGNPPDTF. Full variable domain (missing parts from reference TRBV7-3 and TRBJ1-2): GAGVSQTPSNKVTEKGKYVELRCDPISGHTALYWYRQSLGQGPEFLIYFQGTGAADDSGLPNDRFFAVRPEGSVSTLKIQRTERGDSAVYLCASSSQGNPPDTFGSGTRLTVV.